Below, 16 T cell receptor beta chains from the same sample are listed, as sequenced in a study of CD8 T cells in Susac syndrome. The RNA input was roughly 0.45 to 1 ug, and it was reverse transcribed with random hexamers. TCRdb reprocessed the immunoSEQ multiplex PCR reads via MiXCR and lists one record per CDR3 protein. The data show some 140,000 distinct CDR3 sequences, approximately 95% seen once. The sample comprised CD8+ T cells from PBMCs. These receptors all come from a human donor with Susac syndrome.

Comment on this clonotype: Mismatch with germline at one junction end may stem from a read error. The chain has TRBV7-7 and TRBJ2-5; 7 bases are a match to TRBD2. This CDR3 spans 13 amino acids. Germline assignment: CDR1 SSHAT and CDR2 FNYEAQ (reference sequence). The CDR3 DNA sequence: TGTGCTAGCAGCCCTCTCGGGGGGGAGACCCAGTACTTC. Translating it yields CASSPLGGETQYF. Combining the CDR3 with reference TRBV7-7 and TRBJ2-5 gives the whole variable domain GAGVSQSPRYKVTKRGQDVTLRCDPISSHATLYWYQQALGQGPEFLTYFNYEAQPDKSGLPSDRFSAERPEGSISTLTIQRTEQRDSAMYRCASSPLGGETQYFGPGTRLLVL.

The rearrangement links TRBV6-4 to TRBJ2-1; TRBD2 matches at 11 bases. With 6 bases clipped from V and 7 bases from J, the junction kept 8 bases outside the gene matches. This CDR3 has 15 residues. Germline loops: CDR1 MRHNA, CDR2 SNTAGT. CDR3: CASRETSGSGNEQFF. The CDR3 coding sequence is TGTGCCAGCAGAGAAACTAGCGGGAGCGGGAATGAGCAGTTCTTC.

This clonotype appeared once. The J gene is TRBJ2-1, the V gene TRBV20-1, with 13 bases identical to TRBD2. CDR1 is DFQATT, CDR2 SNEGSKA, per germline (reference sequence). The CDR3 contains 17 residues. With V trimmed by 6 bases and J by 1 base, 9 bases remained unmatched. In DNA, the CDR3 is TGCAGTGCCCGCCGGACTAGCGGGAGTATTTCCTACAATGAGCAGTTCTTC. Translation gives CSARRTSGSISYNEQFF.

The chain carries TRBV29-1 and TRBJ1-2, with D unresolved. The CDR3 is 14 amino acids. V lost 3 bases, J lost 7 bases, and 18 bases lay in between. CDR1 is SQVTM, CDR2 ANQGSEA, per germline. CDR3 amino acids: CSVEEGDSRVGYTF. CDR3 in DNA: TGCAGCGTTGAGGAGGGAGACTCCCGAGTTGGCTACACCTTC.

The J gene is TRBJ2-1, the V gene TRBV11-2, with D uncertain. CDR1 is SGHAT and CDR2 is FQNNGV in the germline V gene. The CDR3 is 13 amino acids. V lost 1 base, J lost 8 bases, and 9 bases lay in between. The CDR3 coding sequence is TGTGCCAGCAGCTTAGGACCCGCCGATGAGCAGTTCTTC. This codes for CASSLGPADEQFF. The full variable domain, rest sourced from reference TRBV11-2 and TRBJ2-1, is EAGVAQSPRYKIIEKRQSVAFWCNPISGHATLYWYQQILGQGPKLLIQFQNNGVVDDSQLPKDRFSAERLKGVDSTLKIQPAKLEDSAVYLCASSLGPADEQFFGPGTRLTVL.

The chain employs TRBV24-1 and TRBJ2-1, with 9 bases matching TRBD1. Germline CDR1 is KGHDR and CDR2 is SFDVKD. The CDR3 runs to 16 residues. V shed 4 bases, J shed 2 bases, and the junction held 5 bases outside the gene matches. For the CDR3, the DNA is TGTGCCACCAGTGACGACAGGGGGGTAACCTACAATGAGCAGTTCTTC. Translating gives CATSDDRGVTYNEQFF.

V usage is TRBV11-1 and J usage is TRBJ2-1; 9 bases match TRBD2. Germline V gene lookup returns CDR1 SGHAT and CDR2 FQDESV (reference sequence). The CDR3 runs 15 residues. J was trimmed by 9 bases and V by 5 bases; bases with no gene match: 11. The CDR3, as DNA: TGTGCCAGCAGCCCCTCAGGCGGGAGGGCGGGTGAGCAGTTCTTC. Translation gives CASSPSGGRAGEQFF.

The chain carries TRBV12-3 or TRBV12-4 and TRBJ2-1; D gene unclear. There are 11 residues in the CDR3. V dropped 1 base and J dropped 9 bases, with 4 bases sitting between them. The CDR3 nucleotides are TGTGCCAGCAGTTTAGGCCTTGAGCAGTTCTTC. It codes for CASSLGLEQFF.

This chain links TRBV14 with TRBJ2-7, with 7 bases aligning to TRBD2. The trim removed 3 bases at V and 2 bases at J, leaving 4 bases unmatched. Germline CDR1 and CDR2: SGHDN and FVKESK. The CDR3 runs 14 residues. This CDR3 reads CASSQTSSAYEQYF. The CDR3 coding sequence is TGTGCCAGCAGCCAGACTAGCTCCGCCTACGAGCAGTACTTC.

The rearrangement uses TRBV7-6 and TRBJ1-1; D is ambiguous. Germline CDR1 SGHVS, CDR2 FNYEAQ. This CDR3 is 15 amino acids long. The V and J ends lost 3 bases and 4 bases respectively, with 15 bases between them. CDR3 protein: CASSFEQYLSTEAFF. The DNA for the CDR3 is TGTGCCAGCAGCTTTGAGCAATACCTGAGCACTGAAGCTTTCTTT. The variable domain in full, with the rest retrieved from reference TRBV7-6 and TRBJ1-1, is GAGVSQSPRYKVTKRGQDVALRCDPISGHVSLYWYRQALGQGPEFLTYFNYEAQQDKSGLPNDRFSAERPEGSISTLTIQRTEQRDSAMYRCASSFEQYLSTEAFFGQGTRLTVV.

This clonotype appeared a single time. The V and J genes are TRBV11-1 and TRBJ2-5; D unclear. The V end lost 1 base, the J end lost 0 bases, and 9 bases lay between the germline ends. Germline V gives CDR1 SGHAT, CDR2 FQDESV (reference sequence). This CDR3 comprises 15 residues. CDR3 protein: CASSLDTGDQETQYF. The CDR3 DNA reads TGTGCCAGCAGCTTAGACACTGGGGACCAAGAGACCCAGTACTTC.

This chain joins TRBV5-1 and TRBJ2-7; TRBD2 agrees at 9 bases. This CDR3 region has 16 residues. From germline, CDR1 is SGHRS and CDR2 YFSETQ. V shed 1 base, J shed 1 base, and the junction held 6 bases outside the gene matches. As DNA, the CDR3 is TGCGCCAGCAGCTTGTCCCTAGCGGGAAGGTCCTACGAGCAGTACTTC. This sequence encodes CASSLSLAGRSYEQYF. The whole variable domain, filled in from reference TRBV5-1 and TRBJ2-7, reads KAGVTQTPRYLIKTRGQQVTLSCSPISGHRSVSWYQQTPGQGLQFLFEYFSETQRNKGNFPGRFSGRQFSNSRSEMNVSTLELGDSALYLCASSLSLAGRSYEQYFGPGTRLTVT.

This clonotype was counted once. This chain uses TRBV13 with TRBJ2-7; the match to TRBD1 covers 9 bases. V trimming: 4 bases; J trimming: 5 bases; junction bases outside the gene matches: 9. This CDR3 contains 15 residues. CDR1 PRHDT and CDR2 FYEKMQ come from the germline V gene (reference sequence). The CDR3 is CASSSPSRQGDEQYF. CDR3 bases: TGTGCCAGCAGCTCTCCCAGCCGACAGGGGGACGAGCAGTACTTC. Full variable domain (outside the CDR3, taken from reference TRBV13 and TRBJ2-7): AAGVIQSPRHLIKEKRETATLKCYPIPRHDTVYWYQQGPGQDPQFLISFYEKMQSDKGSIPDRFSAQQFSDYHSELNMSSLELGDSALYFCASSSPSRQGDEQYFGPGTRLTVT.

The chain links TRBV6-1 to TRBJ2-7; 8 bases fit TRBD1. The CDR3 contains 14 residues. V lost 4 bases to trimming and J lost 1 base; unmatched junction nucleotides: 3. In germline, CDR1 is MNHNS, CDR2 SASEGT. The CDR3 nucleotides are TGTGCCAGCAGTGGGGACAGGTATTCCTACGAGCAGTACTTC. This translates into CASSGDRYSYEQYF.

The chain has TRBV15 and TRBJ1-2; a weak D match, TRBD1 (5 bases). Trimming removed 5 bases at V and 11 bases at J, with 12 bases between. The CDR3 length is 11 residues. The germline gives CDR1 LNHNV, CDR2 YYDKDF (reference sequence). CDR3: CATSSFGAYTF. CDR3 DNA: TGTGCCACCAGCTCCTTCGGGGCTTACACCTTC.

Concerning this clonotype itself: At one end, the junction sequence differs from germline, possibly due to a read error. This chain connects TRBV25-1 to TRBJ2-3; weak D call: TRBD1 (6 bases). The CDR3 is 16 residues long. Germline V gene data show CDR1 as MGHDK and CDR2 as SYGVNS. The CDR3 sequence: CASSEPRTDSTNTQYF. In nucleotides, the CDR3 is TGTGCCAGCAGTGAACCCCGGACAGACAGCACAAATACGCAGTATTTT.